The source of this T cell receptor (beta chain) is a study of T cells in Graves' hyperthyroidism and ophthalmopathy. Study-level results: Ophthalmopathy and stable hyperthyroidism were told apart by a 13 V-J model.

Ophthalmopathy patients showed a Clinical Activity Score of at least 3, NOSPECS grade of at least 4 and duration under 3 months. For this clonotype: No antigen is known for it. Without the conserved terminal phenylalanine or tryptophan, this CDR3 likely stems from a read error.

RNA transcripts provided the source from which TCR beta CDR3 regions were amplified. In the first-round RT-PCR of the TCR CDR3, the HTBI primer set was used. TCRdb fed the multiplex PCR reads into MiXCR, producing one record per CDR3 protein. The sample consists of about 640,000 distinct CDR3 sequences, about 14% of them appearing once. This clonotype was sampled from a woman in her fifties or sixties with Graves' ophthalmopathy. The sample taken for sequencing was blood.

The CDR3 DNA reads as TGTGCCAGCAAAAGGGGTGGGTTCAATGAGCAGTTCCTC. This translates into CASKRGGFNEQFL. The rearrangement links TRBV7-2 to TRBJ2-1, with D perhaps TRBD1 (5 bases). The CDR3 contains 13 residues. Trimming removed 7 bases from V and 6 bases from J, with 13 bases in between. Germline CDR1 and CDR2: SGHTA and FQGNSA.